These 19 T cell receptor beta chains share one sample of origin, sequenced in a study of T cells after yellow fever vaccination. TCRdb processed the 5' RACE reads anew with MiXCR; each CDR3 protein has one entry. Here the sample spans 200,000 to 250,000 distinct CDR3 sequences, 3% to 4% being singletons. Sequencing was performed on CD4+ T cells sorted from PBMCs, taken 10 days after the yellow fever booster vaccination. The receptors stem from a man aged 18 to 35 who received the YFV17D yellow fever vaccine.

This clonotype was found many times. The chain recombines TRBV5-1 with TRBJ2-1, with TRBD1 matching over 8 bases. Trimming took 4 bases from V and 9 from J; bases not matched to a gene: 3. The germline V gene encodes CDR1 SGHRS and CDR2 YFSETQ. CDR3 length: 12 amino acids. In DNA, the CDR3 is TGCGCCAGCAGCCGGACAGGGACTGAGCAGTTCTTC. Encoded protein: CASSRTGTEQFF.

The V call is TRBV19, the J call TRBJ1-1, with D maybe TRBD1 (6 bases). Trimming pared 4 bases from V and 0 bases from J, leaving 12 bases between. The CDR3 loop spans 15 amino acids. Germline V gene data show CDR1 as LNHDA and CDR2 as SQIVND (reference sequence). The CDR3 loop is CASSTSRGVNTEAFF. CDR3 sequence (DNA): TGTGCCAGTAGTACCTCCAGGGGCGTGAACACTGAAGCTTTCTTT.

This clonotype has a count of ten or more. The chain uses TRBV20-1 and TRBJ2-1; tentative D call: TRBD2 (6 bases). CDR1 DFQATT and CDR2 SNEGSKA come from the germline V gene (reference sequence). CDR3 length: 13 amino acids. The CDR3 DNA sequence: TGCAGCGCCCAGGAGGGGCCCTACAATGAGCAGTTCTTC. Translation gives CSAQEGPYNEQFF.

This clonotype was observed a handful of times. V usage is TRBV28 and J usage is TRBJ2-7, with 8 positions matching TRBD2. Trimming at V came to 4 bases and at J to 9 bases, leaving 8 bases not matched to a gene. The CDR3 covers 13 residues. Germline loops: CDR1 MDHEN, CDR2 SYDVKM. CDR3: CASSSSAGVRQYV. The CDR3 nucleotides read TGTGCCAGCAGTTCCTCAGCGGGGGTTCGGCAGTACGTC.

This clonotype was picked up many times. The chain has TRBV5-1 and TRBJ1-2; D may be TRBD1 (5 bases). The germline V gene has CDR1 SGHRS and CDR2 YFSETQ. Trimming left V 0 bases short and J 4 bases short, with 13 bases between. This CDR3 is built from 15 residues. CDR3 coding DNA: TGCGCCAGCAGCTTGGAGGTCGGGGGAAGCTATGGCTACACCTTC. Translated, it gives CASSLEVGGSYGYTF.

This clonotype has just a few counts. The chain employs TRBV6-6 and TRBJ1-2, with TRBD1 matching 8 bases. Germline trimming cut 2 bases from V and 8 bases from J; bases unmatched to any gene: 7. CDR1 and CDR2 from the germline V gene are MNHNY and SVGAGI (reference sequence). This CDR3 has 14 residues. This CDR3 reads CASSYPGGAFGYTF. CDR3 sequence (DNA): TGTGCCAGCAGTTACCCAGGGGGCGCCTTCGGCTACACCTTC.

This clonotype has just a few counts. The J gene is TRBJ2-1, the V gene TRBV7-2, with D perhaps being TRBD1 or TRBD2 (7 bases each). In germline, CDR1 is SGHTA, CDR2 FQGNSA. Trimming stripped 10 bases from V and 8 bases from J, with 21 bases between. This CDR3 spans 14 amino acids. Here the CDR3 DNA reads TGTGCCACCAGGGGGGGGCCTTCTGAGGATGAGCAGTTCTTC. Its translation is CATRGGPSEDEQFF.

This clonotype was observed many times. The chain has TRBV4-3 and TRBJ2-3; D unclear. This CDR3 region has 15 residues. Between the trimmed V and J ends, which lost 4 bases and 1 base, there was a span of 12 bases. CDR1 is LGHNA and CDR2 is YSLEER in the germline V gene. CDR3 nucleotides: TGCGCCAGCAGCCCCGGCCTACATGGCACAGATACGCAGTATTTT. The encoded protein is CASSPGLHGTDTQYF.

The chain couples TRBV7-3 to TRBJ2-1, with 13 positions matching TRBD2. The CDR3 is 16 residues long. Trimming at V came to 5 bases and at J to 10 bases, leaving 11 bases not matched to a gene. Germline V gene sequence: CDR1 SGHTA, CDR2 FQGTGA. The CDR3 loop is CASSSPGLAGREEQFF. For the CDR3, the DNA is TGTGCCAGCAGCAGCCCGGGACTAGCGGGGCGGGAAGAGCAGTTCTTC.

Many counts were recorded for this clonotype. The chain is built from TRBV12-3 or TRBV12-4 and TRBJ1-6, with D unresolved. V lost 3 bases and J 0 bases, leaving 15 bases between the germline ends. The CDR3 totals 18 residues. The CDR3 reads CASSFKGFVGSYNSPLHF. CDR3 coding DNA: TGTGCCAGCAGTTTTAAGGGCTTTGTCGGCTCCTATAATTCACCCCTCCACTTT.

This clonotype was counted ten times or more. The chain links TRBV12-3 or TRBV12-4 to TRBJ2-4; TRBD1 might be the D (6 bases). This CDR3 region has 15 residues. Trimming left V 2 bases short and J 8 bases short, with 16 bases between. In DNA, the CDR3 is TGTGCCAGCAGTTTAAGTCAGGGGCGAGGAGACATTCAGTACTTC. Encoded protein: CASSLSQGRGDIQYF.

The CDR3 is CASSLALGRLTEAFF. In nucleotides, the CDR3 is TGCGCCAGCAGCTTAGCCCTGGGACGTCTGACTGAAGCTTTCTTT. J is TRBJ1-1 and V is TRBV5-1; TRBD1 might be the D (5 bases). Trimming cost V 2 bases and J 5 bases, with 16 bases left between them. Per germline, CDR1 SGHRS and CDR2 YFSETQ. CDR3 length: 15 amino acids. Supplemented by reference TRBV5-1 and TRBJ1-1, the full variable domain reads KAGVTQTPRYLIKTRGQQVTLSCSPISGHRSVSWYQQTPGQGLQFLFEYFSETQRNKGNFPGRFSGRQFSNSRSEMNVSTLELGDSALYLCASSLALGRLTEAFFGQGTRLTVV.

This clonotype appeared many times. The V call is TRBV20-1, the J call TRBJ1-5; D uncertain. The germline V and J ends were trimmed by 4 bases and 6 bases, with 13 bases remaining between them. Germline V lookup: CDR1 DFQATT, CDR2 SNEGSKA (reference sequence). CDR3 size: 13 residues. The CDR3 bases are TGCAGTGCTATCGGCATTTTTGGTCAGCCCCAGCATTTT. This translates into CSAIGIFGQPQHF.

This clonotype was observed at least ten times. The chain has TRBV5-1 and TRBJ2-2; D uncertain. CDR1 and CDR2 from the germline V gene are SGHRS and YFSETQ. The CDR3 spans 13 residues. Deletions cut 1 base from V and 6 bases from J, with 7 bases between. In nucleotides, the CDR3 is TGCGCCAGCAGCTTGAATTCTCCCGGGGAGCTGTTTTTT. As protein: CASSLNSPGELFF.

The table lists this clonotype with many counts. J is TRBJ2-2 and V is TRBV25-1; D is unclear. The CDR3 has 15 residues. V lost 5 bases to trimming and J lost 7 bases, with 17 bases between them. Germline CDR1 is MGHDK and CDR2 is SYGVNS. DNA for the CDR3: TGTGCCAGCAGTACGACCGGACGGGTGGACGGGGAGCTGTTTTTT. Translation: CASSTTGRVDGELFF.

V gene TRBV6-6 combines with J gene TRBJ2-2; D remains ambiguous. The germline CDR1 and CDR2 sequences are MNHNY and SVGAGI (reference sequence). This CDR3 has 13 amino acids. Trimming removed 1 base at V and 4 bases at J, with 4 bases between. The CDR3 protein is CASSYWGTGELFF. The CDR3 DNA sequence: TGTGCCAGCAGTTACTGGGGCACCGGGGAGCTGTTTTTT.

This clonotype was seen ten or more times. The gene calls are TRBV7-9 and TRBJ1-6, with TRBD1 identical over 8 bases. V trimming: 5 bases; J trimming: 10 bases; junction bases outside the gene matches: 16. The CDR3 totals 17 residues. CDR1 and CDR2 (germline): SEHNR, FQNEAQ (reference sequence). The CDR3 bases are TGTGCCAGCAGCCCCACCCGGGGACAGGCGGTAGGCTCACCCCTCCACTTT. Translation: CASSPTRGQAVGSPLHF.

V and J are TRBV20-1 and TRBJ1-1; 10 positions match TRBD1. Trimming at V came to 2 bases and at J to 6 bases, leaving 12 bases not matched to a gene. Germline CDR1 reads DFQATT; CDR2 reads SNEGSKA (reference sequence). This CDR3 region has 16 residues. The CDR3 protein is CSARPGTGATVAEAFF. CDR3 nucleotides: TGCAGTGCTAGACCCGGGACAGGGGCGACGGTCGCTGAAGCTTTCTTT.

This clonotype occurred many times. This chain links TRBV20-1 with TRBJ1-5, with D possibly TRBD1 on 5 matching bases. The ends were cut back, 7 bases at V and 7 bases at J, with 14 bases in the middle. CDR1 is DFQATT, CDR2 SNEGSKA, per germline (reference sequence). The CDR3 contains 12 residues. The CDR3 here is CSELDSLQPQHF. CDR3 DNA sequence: TGCAGTGAACTTGACAGTTTACAGCCCCAGCATTTT.